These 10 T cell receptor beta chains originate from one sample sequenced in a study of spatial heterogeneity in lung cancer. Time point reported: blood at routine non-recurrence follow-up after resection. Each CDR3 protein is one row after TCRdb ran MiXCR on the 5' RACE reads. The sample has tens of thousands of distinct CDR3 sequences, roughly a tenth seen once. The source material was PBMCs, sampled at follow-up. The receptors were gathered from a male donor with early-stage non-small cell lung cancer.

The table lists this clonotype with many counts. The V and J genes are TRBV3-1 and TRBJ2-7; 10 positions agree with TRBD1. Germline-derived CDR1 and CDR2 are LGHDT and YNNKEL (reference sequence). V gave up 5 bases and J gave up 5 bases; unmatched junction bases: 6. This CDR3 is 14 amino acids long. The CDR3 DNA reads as TGTGCCAGCAGCACCCGACAGGGGGCCCACGAGCAGTACTTC. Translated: CASSTRQGAHEQYF.

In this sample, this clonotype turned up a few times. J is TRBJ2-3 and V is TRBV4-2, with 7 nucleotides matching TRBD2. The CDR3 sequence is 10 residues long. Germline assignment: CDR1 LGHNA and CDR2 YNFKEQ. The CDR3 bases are TGTGGGGCCGGGGGGGATACGCAGTATTTT. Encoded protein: CGAGGDTQYF.

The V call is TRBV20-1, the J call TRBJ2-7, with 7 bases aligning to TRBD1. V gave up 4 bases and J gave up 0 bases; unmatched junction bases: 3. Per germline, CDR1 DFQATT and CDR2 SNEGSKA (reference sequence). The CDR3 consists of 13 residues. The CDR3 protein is CSANRGSSYEQYF. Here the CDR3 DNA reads TGCAGTGCTAACAGGGGCAGCTCCTACGAGCAGTACTTC.

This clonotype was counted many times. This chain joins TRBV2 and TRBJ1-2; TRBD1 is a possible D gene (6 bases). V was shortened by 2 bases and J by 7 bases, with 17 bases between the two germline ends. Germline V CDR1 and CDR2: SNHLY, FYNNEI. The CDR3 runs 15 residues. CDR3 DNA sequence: TGTGCCAGCAGTGAACGTAGCGGGGGGCAATCTGGCTACACCTTC. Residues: CASSERSGGQSGYTF. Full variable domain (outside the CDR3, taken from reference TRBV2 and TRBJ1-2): EPEVTQTPSHQVTQMGQEVILRCVPISNHLYFYWYRQILGQKVEFLVSFYNNEISEKSEIFDDQFSVERPDGSNFTLKIRSTKLEDSAMYFCASSERSGGQSGYTFGSGTRLTVV.

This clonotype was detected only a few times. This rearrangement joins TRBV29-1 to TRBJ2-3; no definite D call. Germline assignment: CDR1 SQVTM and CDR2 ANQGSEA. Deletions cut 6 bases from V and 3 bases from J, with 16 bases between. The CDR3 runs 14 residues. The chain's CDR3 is CSVEPAASTDTQYF. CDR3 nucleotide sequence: TGCAGCGTAGAACCCGCGGCTAGTACAGATACGCAGTATTTT.

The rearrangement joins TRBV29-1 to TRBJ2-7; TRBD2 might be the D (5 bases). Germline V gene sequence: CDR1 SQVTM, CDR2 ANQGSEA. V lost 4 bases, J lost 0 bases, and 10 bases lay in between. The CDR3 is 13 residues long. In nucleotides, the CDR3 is TGCAGCGTTGGGCCAGGAGGCTCCTACGAGCAGTACTTC. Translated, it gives CSVGPGGSYEQYF.

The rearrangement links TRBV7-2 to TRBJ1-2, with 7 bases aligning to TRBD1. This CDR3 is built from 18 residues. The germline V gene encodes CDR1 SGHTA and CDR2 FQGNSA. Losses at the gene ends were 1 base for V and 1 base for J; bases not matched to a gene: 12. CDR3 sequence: CASSLEGPNRGVNYGYTF. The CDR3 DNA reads TGTGCCAGCAGCTTAGAAGGCCCCAACAGGGGAGTTAACTATGGCTACACCTTC.

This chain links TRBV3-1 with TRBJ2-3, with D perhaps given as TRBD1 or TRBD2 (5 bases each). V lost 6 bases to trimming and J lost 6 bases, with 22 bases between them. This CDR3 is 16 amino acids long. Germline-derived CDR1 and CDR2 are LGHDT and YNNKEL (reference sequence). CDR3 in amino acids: CASRRGAAATLDTQYF. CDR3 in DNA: TGTGCCAGCAGACGAGGGGCAGCAGCGACATTGGATACGCAGTATTTT.

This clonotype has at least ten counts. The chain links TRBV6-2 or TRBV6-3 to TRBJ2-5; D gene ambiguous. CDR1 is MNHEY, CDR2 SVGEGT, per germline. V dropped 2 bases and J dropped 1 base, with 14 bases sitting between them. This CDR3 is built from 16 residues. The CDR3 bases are TGTGCCAGCAGTTACGGGCCCCGAACCTCCCAAGAGACCCAGTACTTC. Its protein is CASSYGPRTSQETQYF.

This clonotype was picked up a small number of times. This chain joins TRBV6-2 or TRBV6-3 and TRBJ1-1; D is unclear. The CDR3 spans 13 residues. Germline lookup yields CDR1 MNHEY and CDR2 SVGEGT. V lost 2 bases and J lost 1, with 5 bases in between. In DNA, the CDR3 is TGTGCCAGCAGTTACCGGACGAACACTGAAGCTTTCTTT. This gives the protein CASSYRTNTEAFF.